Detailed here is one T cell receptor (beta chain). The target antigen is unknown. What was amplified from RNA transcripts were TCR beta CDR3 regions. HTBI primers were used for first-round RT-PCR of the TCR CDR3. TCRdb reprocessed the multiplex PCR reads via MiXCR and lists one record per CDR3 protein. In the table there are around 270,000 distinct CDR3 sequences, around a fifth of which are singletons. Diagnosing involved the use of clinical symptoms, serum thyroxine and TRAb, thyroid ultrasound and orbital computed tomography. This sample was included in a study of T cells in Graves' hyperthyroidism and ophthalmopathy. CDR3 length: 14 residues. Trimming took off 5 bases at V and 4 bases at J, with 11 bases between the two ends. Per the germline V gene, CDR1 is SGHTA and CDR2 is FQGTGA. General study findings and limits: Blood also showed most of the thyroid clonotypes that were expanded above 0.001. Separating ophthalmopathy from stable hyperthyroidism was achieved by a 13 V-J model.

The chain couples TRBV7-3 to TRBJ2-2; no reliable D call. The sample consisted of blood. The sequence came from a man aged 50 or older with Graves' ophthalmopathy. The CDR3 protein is CASSPDTGTGELFF. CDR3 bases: TGTGCCAGCAGCCCCGACACTGGCACCGGGGAGCTGTTTTTT. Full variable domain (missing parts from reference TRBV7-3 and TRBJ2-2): GAGVSQTPSNKVTEKGKYVELRCDPISGHTALYWYRQSLGQGPEFLIYFQGTGAADDSGLPNDRFFAVRPEGSVSTLKIQRTERGDSAVYLCASSPDTGTGELFFGEGSRLTVL.